What follows is one TCR beta chain and its context. It has no known antigen specificity. No base quality values were provided; no much bigger clone lies one nucleotide off. The record originates from a study of blood T cells in healthy people across ages (dated by TCRdb to 2014 to 2015). About the investigation overall: In model experiments, roughly one uniquely barcoded TCR beta cDNA molecule per two T cells was captured by template switching. To track age-related changes in TCR beta repertoire diversity, the study relied on deep sequencing normalized with unique cDNA molecular identifiers. The donors were divided into four age groups: young (average around 15 years), middle-aged (around 41), aged (approximately 64) and long-lived (roughly 82). To avoid experimental bias, donors of different ages were distributed randomly across sequencing lanes. For two donors (one aged 18 to 30 and one aged 80 or older), the study analyzed two additional independent replicas of 1 million unique cDNA reads from the same blood draw. General conclusions and limits of the study: Compared with the aged group, the long-lived group had more naive CD4+ T cells, fewer expanded clones and increased TCR diversity, suggesting age selection. Total diversity estimates from one million sequenced T cells were considered lower bounds and underestimates. Bulk unsorted PBMC profiling prevented conclusive comparison of naive and antigen-experienced compartments. Observed TCR beta diversity per million T cells fell roughly linearly with age, and a significant reduction was already apparent by age around 39. Observed TCR beta diversity correlated strongly with the percentage of naive T cells measured by flow cytometry. Because the CMV infection status of the donors was unknown, age-related changes in expanded clonotypes may potentially have been confounded.

The CDR3, cysteine through phenylalanine, is 14 amino acids long. Of all the DNA, just the CDR3 is kept, 42 bases in frame from base 1. Deletion took 6 bases off V and 7 bases off J, with a span of 18 bases between the germline ends. The method behind the library was 5' RACE. A second PCR of about 7 to 12 cycles was run with a J-beta primer mix and a sample-barcoded 5' primer. Each TCR beta cDNA molecule received a unique molecular identifier from a template-switch 5' adaptor carrying 12 random nucleotides. Each sample yielded at least 2.5 million CDR3-containing paired-end reads. First-strand cDNA synthesis was performed from all RNA using the Mint cDNA synthesis kit, with priming by a TRBC-specific oligonucleotide. After uracil-DNA glycosylase treatment, a first 18-cycle PCR used universal primers M1SS and BC2_uni_R on all cDNA. Turning to the authors' computational methods: Each sample was normalized by randomly selecting 1 million high-quality reads, each carrying a distinct molecular identifier. Instead of being binned into consensus sequences, reads with shared molecular identifiers were discarded. CDR3 identification, clonotype clustering and error correction used MiTCR with a Q25 quality threshold and the strictest error-elimination algorithm. A nonparametric unseen species model using Euler transformation provided a lower-bound estimate of total TCR beta diversity. TCRdb trimmed the raw reads at Q25, called clones with MiXCR and kept productive beta chains. Rows matching on CDR3 protein sequence are summarized as one entry with the most common DNA and genes. Here the V and J calls rest on TCRdb's processing, not on the authors' analysis. Within this sample are fewer than 2 million distinct CDR3 sequences, with about 39% of them counted one time only. The biggest ten clones account for roughly 23% of the sample.

Donors were approximately 42 systemically healthy Caucasian individuals from Russia aged about 6 to 100 years. Roughly 9 milliliters of peripheral blood were drawn from each donor into EDTA-treated Vacutainer tubes. Ficoll-Paque density-gradient centrifugation was used to isolate PBMCs, with at least 7 million obtained per sample. Trizol reagent was used to extract total RNA from PBMCs, with at least 5.5 micrograms per sample. Naive CD45RAhigh/CD27high T cell percentages were measured by flow cytometry on a PBMC aliquot from every donor. The sequence derives from a human donor in good health. The sample was blood. The chain uses TRBV12-3 or TRBV12-4 and TRBJ1-1; TRBD1 could be the D gene, as 5 bases match. The CDR3 in this case is CASSVAGGSDEAFF. The sequence in DNA is TGTGCCAGCAGCGTCGCGGGGGGGTCGGATGAAGCTTTCTTT.